One and the same sample provided the 5 T cell receptor beta chains below, sequenced in a study of blood T cell repertoires in COVID-19. Assay: immunoSEQ multiplex PCR; the TCRdb copy retains only in-frame clones and omits some. This table has over 200,000 clones, 81% appearing once. Source material: PBMCs or T cells enriched from blood (not recorded which). These receptors were obtained from a woman aged 45-59 years with acute COVID-19.

The chain employs TRBV12-5 and TRBJ2-5, with 8 nucleotides matching TRBD1. Germline V gives CDR1 LGHNT, CDR2 FRNRAP. This CDR3 comprises 14 residues. Trimming at V came to 6 bases and at J to 1 base, leaving 4 bases not matched to a gene. The CDR3 DNA reads as TGTGCTAGTGGCCGGGGACAGGCCCAAGAGACCCAGTACTTC. It codes for CASGRGQAQETQYF.

V gene TRBV2 combines with J gene TRBJ1-5; TRBD1 might be the D (6 bases). This CDR3 has 13 residues. V dropped 9 bases and J dropped 4 bases, with 13 bases sitting between them. The germline gives CDR1 SNHLY, CDR2 FYNNEI. CDR3 DNA: TGTGCCAGTTCGGGGCAGGGGAATCAGCCCCAGCATTTT. This gives the protein CASSGQGNQPQHF. The full variable domain, with the rest looked up from reference TRBV2 and TRBJ1-5, is EPEVTQTPSHQVTQMGQEVILRCVPISNHLYFYWYRQILGQKVEFLVSFYNNEISEKSEIFDDQFSVERPDGSNFTLKIRSTKLEDSAMYFCASSGQGNQPQHFGDGTRLSIL.

This sequence joins TRBV28 and TRBJ2-3, with TRBD1 identical over 10 bases. V gave up 6 bases and J gave up 2 bases; unmatched junction bases: 17. Germline V gene sequence: CDR1 MDHEN, CDR2 SYDVKM. This CDR3 contains 19 residues. The CDR3 is CASSHRQGAKRYITDTQYF. DNA of the CDR3: TGTGCCAGCAGCCACCGACAGGGGGCAAAAAGGTATATCACAGATACGCAGTATTTT.

This chain connects TRBV29-1 to TRBJ2-3; 8 nucleotides match TRBD2. Germline trimming cut 4 bases from V and 0 bases from J; bases unmatched to any gene: 21. From germline, CDR1 is SQVTM and CDR2 ANQGSEA. This CDR3 has 20 amino acids. The CDR3 loop reads CSVVEDRDKIAGTSTDTQYF. For the CDR3, the DNA is TGCAGCGTTGTCGAGGACCGGGACAAAATAGCGGGGACTAGCACAGATACGCAGTATTTT.

V and J are TRBV15 and TRBJ2-2, with no clear D. This CDR3 is 14 amino acids long. The V gene lost 5 bases and the J gene lost 2 bases, with 9 bases spanning the gap. CDR1 is LNHNV and CDR2 is YYDKDF in the germline V gene (reference sequence). The CDR3 region has the DNA TGTGCCACCAGCCCCCTAGTTAACACCGGGGAGCTGTTTTTT. Protein: CATSPLVNTGELFF.